This T cell receptor (beta chain) is drawn from a study of cytomegalovirus exposure and HLA in healthy donors. The CDR3 sequence is 12 residues long. V was trimmed by 6 bases and J by 3 bases, leaving 6 bases between them. Germline assignment: CDR1 LNHDA and CDR2 SQIVND (reference sequence). About this clone: Its antigen is undetermined.

This PCR relied on a set of 60 Vbeta primers and 13 Jbeta primers. Profiling relied on immunoSEQ multiplex PCR, and the TCRdb table lists in-frame clones only, not all of them. This repertoire shows about 160,000 clones, roughly 85% found once; its top ten account for more than 2%. The study, taken as a whole, reports: HLA alleles were associated with 16,951 TCR beta sequences in a later analysis at 0.05 false discovery rate.

The sequence came from a man in his late teens or twenties in good health and CMV-seropositive. This rearrangement joins TRBV19 to TRBJ2-1; TRBD2 might be the D (6 bases). What was sequenced was PBMCs. CDR3 in amino acids: CASSGGYNEQFF. CDR3 coding DNA: TGTGCCAGTAGCGGGGGCTACAATGAGCAGTTCTTC.